Below, 7 T cell receptor beta chains from the same sample are listed, as sequenced in a study of CD4 T cells in relation to SARS-CoV-2 and coronaviruses. The unexposed donors gave CD4+ T cells in about 2011-2019, prior to COVID-19. Isolation of CD4+ T cells took place after roughly nine days in culture. The antigens of these receptors remain unknown. TCRdb's table, derived via immunoSEQ multiplex PCR, lists solely in-frame clones and lacks some. The sample lists roughly 20,000 clones, around 75% occurring once. Specimen: CD4+ T cells from PBMCs, cultured in vitro. Every receptor here comes from a human donor in good health.

The chain uses TRBV30 and TRBJ2-2; D may correspond to TRBD1 or TRBD2 (5 bases each). The CDR3 extends over 14 amino acids. Looked up from germline, CDR1 is GTSNPN and CDR2 is SVGIG (reference sequence). V lost 5 bases to trimming and J lost 2 bases, with 12 bases between them. CDR3 amino acids: CAWGGGGNTGELFF. The CDR3 coding sequence is TGTGCCTGGGGGGGTGGGGGAAACACCGGGGAGCTGTTTTTT.

On this clone: The germline gene is not matched at one end of the junction; a read error may be the cause. This chain links TRBV4-3 with TRBJ2-3; TRBD2 agrees at 8 bases. This CDR3 contains 20 residues. Germline CDR1 is LGHNA and CDR2 is YSLEER. CDR3 loop: CASSHKRESQTNGGTDTQYF. For the CDR3, the DNA is TGCGCCAGCAGCCACAAGCGGGAGTCTCAGACTAATGGAGGCACGGATACGCAGTATTTT.

J is TRBJ1-3 and V is TRBV7-2; D not certain. Trimming left V 8 bases short and J 0 bases short, with 11 bases between. The CDR3 runs to 14 residues. Germline V gene lookup returns CDR1 SGHTA and CDR2 FQGNSA. CDR3 in amino acids: CASREVTSGNTIYF. The DNA of the CDR3 is TGTGCCAGCCGGGAGGTTACCTCTGGAAACACCATATATTTT.

This sequence joins TRBV9 and TRBJ2-2, with D tentatively TRBD2 (6 bases). The V end was cut by 4 bases, the J end by 1 base, with 11 bases between. CDR1 and CDR2 (germline): SGDLS, YYNGEE. The CDR3 sequence is 15 residues long. The CDR3, as DNA: TGTGCCAGCAGCAAGACTAGTGGGAACACCGGGGAGCTGTTTTTT. Translating it yields CASSKTSGNTGELFF.

The rearrangement uses TRBV12-3 or TRBV12-4 and TRBJ2-3; D could derive from TRBD1 or TRBD2 (5 bases each). The ends were cut back, 3 bases at V and 9 bases at J, with 10 bases in the middle. CDR3 size: 12 residues. The chain's CDR3 is CASSLFEGTQYF. CDR3 nucleotide sequence: TGTGCCAGCAGTTTGTTTGAGGGGACGCAGTATTTT.

The chain combines TRBV9 with TRBJ1-4; 7 bases are a match to TRBD1. Germline V gene sequence: CDR1 SGDLS, CDR2 YYNGEE. The CDR3 spans 15 residues. Germline trimming cut 4 bases from V and 4 bases from J; bases unmatched to any gene: 7. DNA for the CDR3: TGTGCCAGCAGCCTCCGACAGGGTATTAATGAAAAACTGTTTTTT. As protein: CASSLRQGINEKLFF.

J is TRBJ2-3 and V is TRBV7-9, with D perhaps matching TRBD2 (5 bases). Germline V gene data show CDR1 as SEHNR and CDR2 as FQNEAQ (reference sequence). The V and J ends lost 7 bases and 3 bases respectively, with 14 bases between them. The CDR3 covers 14 residues. CDR3: CASKEGGRTDTQYF. The CDR3 DNA sequence: TGTGCCAGCAAAGAGGGTGGAAGGACAGATACGCAGTATTTT.